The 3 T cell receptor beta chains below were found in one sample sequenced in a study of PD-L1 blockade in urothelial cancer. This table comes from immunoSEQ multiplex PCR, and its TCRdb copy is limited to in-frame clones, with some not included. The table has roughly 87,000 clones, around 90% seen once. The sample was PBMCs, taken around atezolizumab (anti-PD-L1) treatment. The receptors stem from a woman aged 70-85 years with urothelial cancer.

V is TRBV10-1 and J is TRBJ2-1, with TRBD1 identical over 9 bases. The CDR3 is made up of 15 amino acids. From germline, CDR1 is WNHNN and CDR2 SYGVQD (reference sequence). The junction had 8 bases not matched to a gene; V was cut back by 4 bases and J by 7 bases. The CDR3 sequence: CASSASGQGRNEQFF. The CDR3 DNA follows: TGCGCCAGCAGTGCGTCGGGACAGGGTCGTAATGAGCAGTTCTTC.

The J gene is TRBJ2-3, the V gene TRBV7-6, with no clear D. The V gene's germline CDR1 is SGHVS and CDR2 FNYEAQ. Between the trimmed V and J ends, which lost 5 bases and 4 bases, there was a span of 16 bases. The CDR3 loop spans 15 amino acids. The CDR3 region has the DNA TGTGCCAGCAGCCACCTTCCTTCAGGCCCAGATACGCAGTATTTT. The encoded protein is CASSHLPSGPDTQYF.

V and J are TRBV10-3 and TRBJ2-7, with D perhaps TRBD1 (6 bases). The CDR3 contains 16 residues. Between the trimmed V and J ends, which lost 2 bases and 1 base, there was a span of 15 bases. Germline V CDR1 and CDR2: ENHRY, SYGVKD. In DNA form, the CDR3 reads TGTGCCATCAGTGAGAAAGGCGGACAGCCTTCCTACGAGCAGTACTTC. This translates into CAISEKGGQPSYEQYF.